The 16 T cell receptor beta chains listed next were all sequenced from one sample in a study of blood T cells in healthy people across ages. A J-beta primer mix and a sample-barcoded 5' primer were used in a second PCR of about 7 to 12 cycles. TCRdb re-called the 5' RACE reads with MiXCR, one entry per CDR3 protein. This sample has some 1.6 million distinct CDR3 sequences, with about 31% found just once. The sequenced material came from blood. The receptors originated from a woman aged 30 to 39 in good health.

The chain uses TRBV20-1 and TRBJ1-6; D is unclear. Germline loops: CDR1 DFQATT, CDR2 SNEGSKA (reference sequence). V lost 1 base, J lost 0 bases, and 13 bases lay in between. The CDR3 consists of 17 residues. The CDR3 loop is CSARGGGRSSYNSPLHF. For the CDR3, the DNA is TGCAGTGCTAGAGGAGGTGGCAGGAGCTCCTATAATTCACCCCTCCACTTT.

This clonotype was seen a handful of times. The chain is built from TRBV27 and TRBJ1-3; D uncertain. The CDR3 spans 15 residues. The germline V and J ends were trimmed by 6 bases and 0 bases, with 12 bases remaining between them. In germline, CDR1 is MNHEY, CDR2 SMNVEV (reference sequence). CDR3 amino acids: CASSPRISSGNTIYF. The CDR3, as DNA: TGTGCCAGCAGCCCCAGGATCAGCTCTGGAAACACCATATATTTT.

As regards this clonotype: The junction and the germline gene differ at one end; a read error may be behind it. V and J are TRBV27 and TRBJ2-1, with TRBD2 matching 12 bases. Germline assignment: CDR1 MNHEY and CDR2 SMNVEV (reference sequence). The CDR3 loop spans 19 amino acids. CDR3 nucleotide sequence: TGTGCCAGCAGCTTATTATTGGGAGGGCTAGCGGGAGGGCATCATGAGCAGTTCTTC. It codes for CASSLLLGGLAGGHHEQFF.

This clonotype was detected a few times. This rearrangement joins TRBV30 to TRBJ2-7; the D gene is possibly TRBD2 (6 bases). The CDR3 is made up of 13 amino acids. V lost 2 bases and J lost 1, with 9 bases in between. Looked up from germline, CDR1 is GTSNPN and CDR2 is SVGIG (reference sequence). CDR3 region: CAWSQGGSYEQYF. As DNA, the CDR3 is TGTGCCTGGAGTCAGGGAGGTTCCTACGAGCAGTACTTC.

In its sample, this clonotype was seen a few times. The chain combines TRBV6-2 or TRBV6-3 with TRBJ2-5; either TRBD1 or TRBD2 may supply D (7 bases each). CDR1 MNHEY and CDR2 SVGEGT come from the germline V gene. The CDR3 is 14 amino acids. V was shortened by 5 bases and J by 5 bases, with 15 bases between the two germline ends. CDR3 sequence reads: CASSPQGGMETQYF. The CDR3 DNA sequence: TGTGCCAGCAGTCCCCAGGGGGGGATGGAGACCCAGTACTTC.

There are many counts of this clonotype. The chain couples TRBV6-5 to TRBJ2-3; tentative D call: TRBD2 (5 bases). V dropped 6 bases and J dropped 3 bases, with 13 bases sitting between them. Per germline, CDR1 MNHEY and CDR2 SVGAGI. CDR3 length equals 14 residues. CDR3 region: CASRPRTGTDTQYF. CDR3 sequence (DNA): TGTGCCAGCAGACCCCGGACGGGAACAGATACGCAGTATTTT.

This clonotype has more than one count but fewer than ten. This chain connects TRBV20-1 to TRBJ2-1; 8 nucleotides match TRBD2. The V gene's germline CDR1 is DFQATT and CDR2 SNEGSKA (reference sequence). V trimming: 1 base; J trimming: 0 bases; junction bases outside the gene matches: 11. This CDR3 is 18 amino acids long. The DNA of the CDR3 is TGCAGTGCTAGAGGTTTTGAGCGGGGGAGCCGCTCCTACAATGAGCAGTTCTTC. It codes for CSARGFERGSRSYNEQFF.

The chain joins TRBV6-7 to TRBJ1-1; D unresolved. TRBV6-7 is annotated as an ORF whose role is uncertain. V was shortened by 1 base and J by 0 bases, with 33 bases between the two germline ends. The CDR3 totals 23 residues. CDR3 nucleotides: TGTGCCAGCAGTTACTTTCACGTTCCCGCCCCCGTTGAGGGAACAACCATGAACACTGAAGCTTTCTTT. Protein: CASSYFHVPAPVEGTTMNTEAFF.

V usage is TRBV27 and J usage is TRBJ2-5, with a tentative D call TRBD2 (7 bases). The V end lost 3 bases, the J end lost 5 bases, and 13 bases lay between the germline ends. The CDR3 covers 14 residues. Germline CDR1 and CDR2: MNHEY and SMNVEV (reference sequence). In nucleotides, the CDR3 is TGTGCCAGCAGTTTGAGGGGGACTATGGAGACCCAGTACTTC. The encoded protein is CASSLRGTMETQYF.

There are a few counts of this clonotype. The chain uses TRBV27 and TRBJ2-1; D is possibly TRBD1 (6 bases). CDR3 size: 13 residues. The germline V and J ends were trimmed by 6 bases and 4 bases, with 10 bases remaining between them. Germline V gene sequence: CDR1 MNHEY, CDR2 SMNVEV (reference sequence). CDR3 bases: TGTGCCAGCAGCGGACAGCTTTACAATGAGCAGTTCTTC. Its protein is CASSGQLYNEQFF.

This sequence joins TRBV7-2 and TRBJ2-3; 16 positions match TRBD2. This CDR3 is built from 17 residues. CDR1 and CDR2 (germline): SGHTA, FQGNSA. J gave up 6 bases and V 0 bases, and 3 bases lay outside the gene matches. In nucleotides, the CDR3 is TGTGCCAGCAGCTTAGCGGGACTAGCGGGAGGGCCGGATACGCAGTATTTT. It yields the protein CASSLAGLAGGPDTQYF.

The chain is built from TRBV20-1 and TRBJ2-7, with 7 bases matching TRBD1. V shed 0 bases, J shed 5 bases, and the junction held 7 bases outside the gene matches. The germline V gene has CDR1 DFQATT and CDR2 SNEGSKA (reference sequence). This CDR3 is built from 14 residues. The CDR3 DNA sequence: TGCAGTGCTAGAGATAGAGACAGGGTGGACGAGCAGTACTTC. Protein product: CSARDRDRVDEQYF.

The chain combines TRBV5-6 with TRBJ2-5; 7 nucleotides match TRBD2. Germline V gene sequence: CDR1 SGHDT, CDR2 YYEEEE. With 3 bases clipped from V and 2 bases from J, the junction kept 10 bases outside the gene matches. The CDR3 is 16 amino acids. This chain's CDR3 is CASSSLASGPQETQYF. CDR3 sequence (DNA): TGTGCCAGCAGCTCTCTTGCTAGCGGACCACAAGAGACCCAGTACTTC. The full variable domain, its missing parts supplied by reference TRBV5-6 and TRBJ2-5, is DAGVTQSPTHLIKTRGQQVTLRCSPKSGHDTVSWYQQALGQGPQFIFQYYEEEERQRGNFPDRFSGHQFPNYSSELNVNALLLGDSALYLCASSSLASGPQETQYFGPGTRLLVL.

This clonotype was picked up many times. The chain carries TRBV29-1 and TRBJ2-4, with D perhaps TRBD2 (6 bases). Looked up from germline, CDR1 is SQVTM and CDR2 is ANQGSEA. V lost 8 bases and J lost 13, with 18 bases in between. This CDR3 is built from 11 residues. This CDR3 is CSCSRGGGQYF. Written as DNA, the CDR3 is TGCAGCTGCTCGAGGGGAGGTGGGCAGTACTTC. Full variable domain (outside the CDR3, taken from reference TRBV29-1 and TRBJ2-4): SAVISQKPSRDICQRGTSLTIQCQVDSQVTMMFWYRQQPGQSLTLIATANQGSEATYESGFVIDKFPISRPNLTFSTLTVSNMSPEDSSIYLCSCSRGGGQYFGAGTRLSVL.

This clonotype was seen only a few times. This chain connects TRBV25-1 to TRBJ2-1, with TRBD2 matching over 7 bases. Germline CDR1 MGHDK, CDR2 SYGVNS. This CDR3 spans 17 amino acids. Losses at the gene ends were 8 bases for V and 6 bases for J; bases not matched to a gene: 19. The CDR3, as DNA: TGTGCCAGCGGGGCCGAAACCGCGGGGGACTATCTCAATGAGCAGTTCTTC. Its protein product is CASGAETAGDYLNEQFF.

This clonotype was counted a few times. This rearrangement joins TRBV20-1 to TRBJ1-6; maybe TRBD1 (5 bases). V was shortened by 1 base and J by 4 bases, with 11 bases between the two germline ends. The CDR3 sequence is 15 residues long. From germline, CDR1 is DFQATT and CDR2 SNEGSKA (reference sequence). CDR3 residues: CSARAGTAYNSPLHF. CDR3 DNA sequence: TGCAGTGCTAGAGCTGGGACGGCGTATAATTCACCCCTCCACTTT.